The next 15 T cell receptor beta chains were all read from a single sample in a study of blood T cells in healthy people across ages. A sample-barcoded 5' primer and a J-beta primer mix were used in a second PCR of roughly 6 to 11 cycles. TCRdb re-called the 5' RACE reads with MiXCR, one entry per CDR3 protein. The sample carries hundreds of thousands of distinct CDR3 sequences, 21% recorded once. The sample was blood. The receptors were sampled from a man in his 70s in good health.

The chain is built from TRBV12-3 or TRBV12-4 and TRBJ2-6; 9 nucleotides agree with TRBD1. The J segment lost 3 bases and the V segment lost 5 bases, leaving 8 bases of the junction unmatched. CDR3 length equals 17 residues. The CDR3 region is CASSPGTGLSGANVLTF. DNA for the CDR3: TGTGCCAGCAGTCCGGGGACAGGGTTAAGTGGGGCCAACGTCCTGACTTTC.

This rearrangement joins TRBV28 to TRBJ2-7, with TRBD1 matching over 9 bases. V dropped 2 bases and J dropped 7; count of bases not matched to a gene: 18. The CDR3 has 18 amino acids. The germline V gene encodes CDR1 MDHEN and CDR2 SYDVKM. The CDR3 sequence is CASSLGSVGGTGRKEQYF. The CDR3 nucleotides read TGTGCCAGCAGTTTAGGGTCCGTAGGGGGGACAGGGCGGAAAGAGCAGTACTTC. The full variable domain, completed using reference TRBV28 and TRBJ2-7, is DVKVTQSSRYLVKRTGEKVFLECVQDMDHENMFWYRQDPGLGLRLIYFSYDVKMKEKGDIPEGYSVSREKKERFSLILESASTNQTSMYLCASSLGSVGGTGRKEQYFGPGTRLTVT.

This clonotype was seen a handful of times. One end of the junction is discordant with germline, which a read error may explain. This rearrangement joins TRBV7-7 to TRBJ2-5; D is perhaps TRBD2 (5 bases). Germline V gene sequence: CDR1 SSHAT, CDR2 FNYEAQ (reference sequence). This CDR3 contains 13 residues. This CDR3 reads CASSSGLKETQYF. DNA for the CDR3: TGTGCTAGCAGCTCAGGACTTAAGGAGACCCAGTACTTC.

This clonotype appeared many times. CDR3 sequence: CASSSRGQGGTDTQYF. The CDR3 DNA reads as TGTGCCAGCAGCTCGAGGGGACAGGGCGGGACAGATACGCAGTATTTT. The V and J genes are TRBV7-8 and TRBJ2-3, with 9 bases identical to TRBD1. The CDR3 has 16 residues. V shed 4 bases, J shed 3 bases, and the junction held 8 bases outside the gene matches. From germline, CDR1 is SGHVS and CDR2 FQNEAQ. Supplemented by reference TRBV7-8 and TRBJ2-3, the full variable domain reads GAGVSQSPRYKVAKRGQDVALRCDPISGHVSLFWYQQALGQGPEFLTYFQNEAQLDKSGLPSDRFFAERPEGSVSTLKIQRTQQEDSAVYLCASSSRGQGGTDTQYFGPGTRLTVL.

As concerns this clonotype: A read error may account for a junction end that differs from germline. The chain has TRBV4-1 and TRBJ2-5; tentatively, D is TRBD2 (7 bases). The germline V gene encodes CDR1 MGHRA and CDR2 YSYEKL. The CDR3 length is 16 residues. CDR3 amino acids: CASSRGGLPFQETQCF. The CDR3 bases are TGCGCCAGCAGCCGAGGGGGACTACCATTTCAAGAGACCCAGTGCTTC.

The chain links TRBV7-9 to TRBJ1-5; TRBD1 might be the D (6 bases). The CDR3 sequence is 16 residues long. The germline gives CDR1 SEHNR, CDR2 FQNEAQ (reference sequence). The germline V and J ends were trimmed by 1 base and 4 bases, with 14 bases remaining between them. The CDR3 coding sequence is TGTGCCAGCAGCTTAGACGGGGGGCCAGGAAATCAGCCCCAGCATTTT. Protein: CASSLDGGPGNQPQHF.

The sample holds many counts of this clonotype. The chain recombines TRBV5-1 with TRBJ1-2; 9 nucleotides align to TRBD1. CDR1 and CDR2 from the germline V gene are SGHRS and YFSETQ. V was clipped by 5 bases and J by 7 bases; unmatched bases: 6. The CDR3 totals 13 residues. In nucleotides, the CDR3 is TGCGCCAGCAGTACACAGGGGGCGCTTGGCTACACCTTC. As protein: CASSTQGALGYTF.

This clonotype occurred many times. The chain carries TRBV29-1 and TRBJ2-7; tentatively, D is TRBD2 (6 bases). V shed 3 bases and J shed 5 bases, with 14 bases lying between them. This CDR3 has 13 residues. The germline gives CDR1 SQVTM, CDR2 ANQGSEA. The CDR3 region is CSVDLPGDDEQYF. The CDR3 bases are TGCAGCGTTGACCTTCCGGGGGATGACGAGCAGTACTTC.

The V and J genes are TRBV28 and TRBJ2-3; TRBD1 is a possible D gene (5 bases). The germline CDR1 and CDR2 sequences are MDHEN and SYDVKM. The CDR3 sequence is 14 residues long. The V end was cut by 6 bases, the J end by 6 bases, with 16 bases between. The CDR3 is CASSVDPKGDTQYF. CDR3 coding DNA: TGTGCCAGCAGCGTCGACCCCAAGGGGGATACGCAGTATTTT.

In this sample, this clonotype turned up a few times. Relative to the germline gene, one junction end is altered; a read error may explain this. This chain links TRBV11-1 with TRBJ2-5; D is possibly TRBD2 (5 bases). CDR1 is SGHAT and CDR2 is FQDESV in the germline V gene (reference sequence). CDR3 length: 12 residues. In DNA, the CDR3 is TGTGCCAGCAGCTTAGAGGCGGGCAACGAGTTCTTC. Amino acid sequence: CASSLEAGNEFF.

The rearrangement joins TRBV20-1 to TRBJ2-5; 13 nucleotides agree with TRBD2. This CDR3 has 15 amino acids. In germline, CDR1 is DFQATT, CDR2 SNEGSKA (reference sequence). With 6 bases clipped from V and 3 bases from J, the junction kept 7 bases outside the gene matches. CDR3 sequence (DNA): TGCAGTGCCCCACCCGGGACTAGCGGGAAAGAGACCCAGTACTTC. Translated: CSAPPGTSGKETQYF.

The chain couples TRBV10-3 to TRBJ1-1; TRBD1 matches 7 bases. The CDR3 totals 14 residues. Germline CDR1 is ENHRY and CDR2 is SYGVKD. After removal of 8 bases from V and 4 bases from J, the junction contained 10 bases not matched to a gene. CDR3 in amino acids: CAICPDRAATEAFF. CDR3 nucleotides: TGTGCCATCTGTCCCGACAGGGCGGCCACTGAAGCTTTCTTT.

This chain uses TRBV7-2 with TRBJ1-1; D gene ambiguous. The CDR3 sequence is 11 residues long. Per germline, CDR1 SGHTA and CDR2 FQGNSA. Trimming took off 3 bases at V and 6 bases at J, with 5 bases between the two ends. This chain's CDR3 is CASSFGSEAFF. CDR3 coding DNA: TGTGCCAGCAGCTTCGGGTCTGAAGCTTTCTTT.

V and J are TRBV27 and TRBJ2-5; D unresolved. CDR3 length equals 13 residues. The V gene lost 4 bases and the J gene lost 0 bases, with 6 bases spanning the gap. Germline assignment: CDR1 MNHEY and CDR2 SMNVEV (reference sequence). CDR3 DNA: TGTGCCAGCAGTTCGATGCACCAAGAGACCCAGTACTTC. It is translated as CASSSMHQETQYF.

This clonotype was seen a few times. This chain links TRBV12-3 or TRBV12-4 with TRBJ1-2; no definite D call. The CDR3 contains 11 residues. Deletions cut 3 bases from V and 8 bases from J, with 7 bases between. In nucleotides, the CDR3 is TGTGCCAGCAGTTTTTACGGCGGCTACACCTTC. This gives the protein CASSFYGGYTF.